The 5 T cell receptor beta chains presented below share a single source sample, sequenced in a study of blood T cell repertoires in COVID-19. Using immunoSEQ multiplex PCR, the repertoire was profiled, and TCRdb retains in-frame clones only, with some absent. The table has around 160,000 clones, over 75% seen once. The sequencing input was PBMCs or T cells enriched from blood (not recorded which). These receptors originate from a woman aged 25 to 39 with acute COVID-19.

The chain couples TRBV24-1 to TRBJ2-1; 11 nucleotides agree with TRBD2. The germline CDR1 and CDR2 sequences are KGHDR and SFDVKD. Trimming cost V 2 bases and J 7 bases; bases outside gene matches: 6. The CDR3 spans 16 residues. CDR3 region: CATSDSGTSGANEQFF. CDR3 nucleotides: TGTGCCACCAGTGATTCCGGGACTAGCGGCGCTAATGAGCAGTTCTTC.

The J gene is TRBJ2-7, the V gene TRBV4-3, with TRBD2 matching over 9 bases. Losses at the gene ends were 1 base for V and 5 bases for J; bases not matched to a gene: 3. The CDR3 loop spans 14 amino acids. Germline CDR1 reads LGHNA; CDR2 reads YSLEER. CDR3 nucleotide sequence: TGCGCCAGCAGCCAAGTAGCGGGAGCCAACGAGCAGTACTTC. The encoded protein is CASSQVAGANEQYF.

V is TRBV9 and J is TRBJ2-2, with D possibly matching TRBD1 (5 bases). The V gene lost 0 bases and the J gene lost 3 bases, with 9 bases spanning the gap. CDR1 and CDR2 (germline): SGDLS, YYNGEE. There are 15 residues in the CDR3. CDR3 amino acids: CASSVDGRDTGELFF. The CDR3 nucleotides read TGTGCCAGCAGCGTAGACGGCAGGGACACCGGGGAGCTGTTTTTT.

This clone was counted a few times. The chain joins TRBV7-9 to TRBJ2-7; TRBD1 matches 8 bases. V lost 5 bases to trimming and J lost 10 bases; unmatched junction nucleotides: 4. The CDR3 sequence is 11 residues long. Germline CDR1 is SEHNR and CDR2 is FQNEAQ (reference sequence). CDR3 sequence reads: CASSPGTGQYF. The CDR3 bases are TGTGCCAGCAGCCCGGGGACAGGTCAGTACTTC.

The CDR3 region has the DNA TGTGCCACCAGTGATATCGGGTCCACCGGGGAGCTGTTTTTT. This sequence encodes CATSDIGSTGELFF. This chain connects TRBV24-1 to TRBJ2-2; D ambiguous. V was pared by 3 bases and J by 4 bases, with 8 bases between. This CDR3 is built from 14 residues. The germline V gene has CDR1 KGHDR and CDR2 SFDVKD.